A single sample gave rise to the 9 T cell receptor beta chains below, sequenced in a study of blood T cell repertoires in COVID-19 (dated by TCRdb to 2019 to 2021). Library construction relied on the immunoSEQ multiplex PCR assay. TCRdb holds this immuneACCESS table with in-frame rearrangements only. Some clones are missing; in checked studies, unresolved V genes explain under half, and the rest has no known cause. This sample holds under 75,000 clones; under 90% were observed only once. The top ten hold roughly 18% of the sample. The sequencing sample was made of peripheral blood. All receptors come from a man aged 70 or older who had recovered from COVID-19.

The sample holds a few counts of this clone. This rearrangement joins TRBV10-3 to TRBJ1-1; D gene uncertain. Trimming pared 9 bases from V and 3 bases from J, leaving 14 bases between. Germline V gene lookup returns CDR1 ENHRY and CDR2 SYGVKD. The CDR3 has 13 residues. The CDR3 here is CAIKRLSDTEAFF. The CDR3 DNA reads TGTGCCATTAAAAGACTCTCCGACACTGAAGCTTTCTTT.

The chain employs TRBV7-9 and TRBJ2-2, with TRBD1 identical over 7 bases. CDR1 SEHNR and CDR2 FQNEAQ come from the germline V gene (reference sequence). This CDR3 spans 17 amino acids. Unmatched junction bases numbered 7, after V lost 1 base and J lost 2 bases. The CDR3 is CASSLVSGTANTGELFF. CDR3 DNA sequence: TGTGCCAGCAGCTTAGTCTCCGGGACAGCTAACACCGGGGAGCTGTTTTTT.

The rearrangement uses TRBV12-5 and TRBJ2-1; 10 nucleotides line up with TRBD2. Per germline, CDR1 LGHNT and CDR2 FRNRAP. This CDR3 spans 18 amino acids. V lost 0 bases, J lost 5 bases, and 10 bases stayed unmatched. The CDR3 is CASGLVLTSGTSDNEQFF. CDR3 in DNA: TGTGCTAGTGGTTTGGTACTTACTTCCGGGACTAGCGACAATGAGCAGTTCTTC.

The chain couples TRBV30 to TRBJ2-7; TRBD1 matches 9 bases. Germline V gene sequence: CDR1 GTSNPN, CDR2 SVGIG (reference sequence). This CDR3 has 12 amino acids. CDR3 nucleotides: TGTGCTCTAGGACAGGGGTACTACGAGCAGTACTTC. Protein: CALGQGYYEQYF.

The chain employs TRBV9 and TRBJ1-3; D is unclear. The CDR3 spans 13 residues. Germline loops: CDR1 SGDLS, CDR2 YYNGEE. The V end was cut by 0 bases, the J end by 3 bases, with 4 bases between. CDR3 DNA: TGTGCCAGCAGCGTAGCCCATGGAAACACCATATATTTT. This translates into CASSVAHGNTIYF.

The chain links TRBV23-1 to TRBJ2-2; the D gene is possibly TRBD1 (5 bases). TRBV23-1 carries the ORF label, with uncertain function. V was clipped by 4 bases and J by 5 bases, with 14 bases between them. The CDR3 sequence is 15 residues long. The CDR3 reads CASSRVDSTTGELFF. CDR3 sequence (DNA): TGCGCCAGCAGTCGAGTCGACAGCACTACCGGGGAGCTGTTTTTT.

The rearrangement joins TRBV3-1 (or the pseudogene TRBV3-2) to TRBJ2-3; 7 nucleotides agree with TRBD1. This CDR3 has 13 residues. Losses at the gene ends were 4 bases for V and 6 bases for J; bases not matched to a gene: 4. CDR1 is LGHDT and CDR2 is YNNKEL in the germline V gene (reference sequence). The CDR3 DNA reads TGTGCCAGCAGCCTACAGGGGACGGATACGCAGTATTTT. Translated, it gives CASSLQGTDTQYF.

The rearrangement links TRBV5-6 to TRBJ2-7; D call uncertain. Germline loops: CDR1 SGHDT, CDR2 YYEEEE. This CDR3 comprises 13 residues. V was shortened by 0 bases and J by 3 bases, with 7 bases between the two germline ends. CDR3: CASSLAWSYEQYF. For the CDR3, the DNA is TGTGCCAGCAGCTTGGCGTGGAGCTACGAGCAGTACTTC.

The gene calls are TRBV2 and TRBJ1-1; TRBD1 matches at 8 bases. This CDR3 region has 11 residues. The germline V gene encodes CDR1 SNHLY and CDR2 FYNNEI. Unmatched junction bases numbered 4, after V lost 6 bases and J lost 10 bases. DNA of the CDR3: TGTGCCAGCAGCGGGGACAGGTTAGCTTTCTTT. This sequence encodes CASSGDRLAFF.